Each of the 22 T cell receptor beta chains below was sequenced from the same sample in a study of CD8 T cells in ankylosing spondylitis (dated by TCRdb to 2015 to 2018). The antigens these receptors bind are not known. General conclusions and limits of the study: A TCR beta motif made up of fewer than 10 highly homologous amino acid variants appeared to be characteristic of blood from ankylosing spondylitis patients.

Library preparation used 5' RACE. Sequencing relied on an Illumina HiSeq 2500. TCRdb cleaned the public reads at Q25 with fastp, built clones with MiXCR and kept in-frame beta chains. Identical CDR3 protein sequences are pooled into one entry, listed with their most common genes and DNA. The sample records more than 650,000 distinct CDR3 sequences, approximately 12% of which are singletons. The ten largest make up under 0.6% of the sample. Sequencing input: blood, either unsorted or a sorted T cell fraction (not recorded which). These TCRs come from a male donor with ankylosing spondylitis.

The gene calls are TRBV7-2 and TRBJ1-1; no clear D gene. The V end lost 4 bases, the J end lost 2 bases, and 14 bases lay between the germline ends. The CDR3 is 15 amino acids. The germline CDR1 and CDR2 sequences are SGHTA and FQGNSA. CDR3 sequence (DNA): TGTGCCAGCAGCTGGATCCCCGGGGTAAACACTGAAGCTTTCTTT. Amino acid sequence: CASSWIPGVNTEAFF.

This sequence joins TRBV4-2 and TRBJ2-4; D is unresolved. The V and J ends lost 4 bases and 8 bases respectively, with 18 bases between them. From germline, CDR1 is LGHNA and CDR2 YNFKEQ. The CDR3 extends over 15 amino acids. The CDR3: CASSPLGEDRDIQYF. DNA of the CDR3: TGTGCCAGCAGCCCACTCGGAGAGGATAGGGACATTCAGTACTTC.

The chain has TRBV5-1 and TRBJ2-5; 11 positions match TRBD2. CDR3 length: 15 amino acids. Germline V gene data show CDR1 as SGHRS and CDR2 as YFSETQ. V lost 3 bases and J lost 2; bases outside the gene matches: 3. The CDR3 DNA is TGCGCCAGCAGCTCGGGACTAGCGGCACAAGAGACCCAGTACTTC. Translated, it gives CASSSGLAAQETQYF.

This CDR3 is CASSGTPSSYNEQFF. CDR3 coding DNA: TGCGCCAGCAGTGGGACCCCCAGCTCCTACAATGAGCAGTTCTTC. V and J are TRBV5-1 and TRBJ2-1; the D call may be TRBD1 or TRBD2 (5 bases each). The CDR3 is 15 residues long. Trimming removed 5 bases from V and 0 bases from J, with 12 bases in between. Germline CDR1 is SGHRS and CDR2 is YFSETQ.

The chain combines TRBV11-1 with TRBJ2-7; D may be TRBD1 or TRBD2 (5 bases each). Deletions cut 8 bases from V and 0 bases from J, with 11 bases between. CDR3 length: 13 amino acids. Germline values: CDR1 SGHAT, CDR2 FQDESV (reference sequence). The CDR3 reads CASGTDHSYEQYF. The CDR3 coding sequence is TGTGCCAGCGGGACGGATCACTCCTACGAGCAGTACTTC.

The V and J genes are TRBV7-9 and TRBJ1-2; possible D gene TRBD1, 6 bases. Germline CDR1 and CDR2: SEHNR and FQNEAQ (reference sequence). The CDR3 has 15 amino acids. Trimming removed 1 base at V and 4 bases at J, with 13 bases between. CDR3 coding DNA: TGTGCCAGCAGCTTAGGAGAAGACAGGTTCTATGGCTACACCTTC. It specifies CASSLGEDRFYGYTF.

This sequence joins TRBV29-1 and TRBJ2-7; D is unresolved. V lost 5 bases, J lost 3 bases, and 11 bases lay in between. Germline V gene lookup returns CDR1 SQVTM and CDR2 ANQGSEA. The CDR3 sequence is 12 residues long. The chain's CDR3 is CSVLGQSYEQYF. The CDR3 DNA reads TGCAGCGTTCTCGGGCAGAGCTACGAGCAGTACTTC.

The chain recombines TRBV5-1 with TRBJ2-2; no clear D. Trimming stripped 4 bases from V and 3 bases from J, with 16 bases between. The CDR3 runs to 16 residues. Per germline, CDR1 SGHRS and CDR2 YFSETQ. CDR3 DNA: TGCGCCAGCAGCCCTCCTGCGCGAACTGACACCGGGGAGCTGTTTTTT. Translating it yields CASSPPARTDTGELFF.

This clonotype was seen only a few times. The CDR3 sequence is CASSAPFPPGGVPEPQHF. The CDR3 DNA reads TGTGCCAGCAGTGCCCCATTCCCCCCAGGGGGCGTGCCTGAGCCCCAGCATTTT. The rearrangement uses TRBV25-1 and TRBJ1-5; 8 bases line up with TRBD1. Germline CDR1 reads MGHDK; CDR2 reads SYGVNS. The CDR3 runs to 18 residues. V gave up 4 bases and J gave up 8 bases; unmatched junction bases: 19.

This clonotype appeared a few times. The rearrangement uses TRBV4-1 and TRBJ1-2, with a tentative D call TRBD1 (5 bases). The length of the CDR3 is 15 residues. The germline V and J ends were trimmed by 1 base and 5 bases, with 14 bases remaining between them. Germline V gives CDR1 MGHRA, CDR2 YSYEKL. DNA for the CDR3: TGCGCCAGCAGCCAAGTTGTCGGACATAAATATGGCTACACCTTC. Translated, it gives CASSQVVGHKYGYTF.

The sample holds a few counts of this clonotype. V and J are TRBV12-3 or TRBV12-4 and TRBJ1-5, with D hard to call. Trimming pared 6 bases from V and 4 bases from J, leaving 13 bases between. The CDR3 spans 14 residues. CDR3 in amino acids: CASSQQSLNQPQHF. The CDR3 nucleotides read TGTGCCAGCAGCCAACAGTCTTTAAATCAGCCCCAGCATTTT.

This clonotype turned up a few times. The chain recombines TRBV5-1 with TRBJ2-1; TRBD2 is a possible D gene (6 bases). Trimming cost V 0 bases and J 4 bases, with 11 bases left between them. In germline, CDR1 is SGHRS, CDR2 YFSETQ. This CDR3 has 15 amino acids. CDR3 residues: CASSLAPGAYNEQFF. CDR3 coding DNA: TGCGCCAGCAGCTTGGCGCCGGGAGCTTACAATGAGCAGTTCTTC.

This clonotype was detected many times. The chain joins TRBV5-1 to TRBJ2-3; 9 positions match TRBD2. CDR1 and CDR2 from the germline V gene are SGHRS and YFSETQ. J lost 5 bases, V lost 4 bases, and 5 bases had no gene match. CDR3 length: 14 residues. The CDR3 protein is CASSGGLAGDTQYF. The CDR3 DNA sequence: TGCGCCAGCAGCGGGGGACTAGCCGGAGATACGCAGTATTTT.

This clonotype has a handful of counts. The J gene is TRBJ2-7, the V gene TRBV5-1; D perhaps matches TRBD1 (6 bases). The CDR3 contains 15 residues. CDR1 is SGHRS and CDR2 is YFSETQ in the germline V gene. V lost 4 bases and J 4 bases, leaving 18 bases between the germline ends. The CDR3 nucleotides are TGCGCCAGCAGCCCACCTTCCGGGACAACTTACGAGCAGTACTTC. Residues: CASSPPSGTTYEQYF.

At least ten counts were recorded for this clonotype. The chain uses TRBV20-1 and TRBJ2-3, with a weak D call TRBD2 (6 bases). V lost 6 bases, J lost 2 bases, and 18 bases lay in between. The CDR3 length is 15 residues. Germline CDR1 reads DFQATT; CDR2 reads SNEGSKA (reference sequence). CDR3 protein: CSAPLRDSFTDTQYF. Here the CDR3 DNA reads TGCAGTGCCCCCCTGCGGGATTCCTTCACAGATACGCAGTATTTT.

In this sample, this clonotype turned up many times. The rearrangement links TRBV6-2 or TRBV6-3 to TRBJ1-1; 7 bases align to TRBD1. Trimming took 4 bases from V and 2 from J; bases not matched to a gene: 7. The CDR3 length is 15 residues. Germline CDR1 is MNHEY and CDR2 is SVGEGT. CDR3 sequence: CASSSLHRGNTEAFF. CDR3 bases: TGTGCCAGCAGTTCCCTACACAGGGGAAACACTGAAGCTTTCTTT.

This clonotype was seen ten or more times. The chain employs TRBV4-3 and TRBJ1-2; D gene uncertain. Trimming left V 1 base short and J 6 bases short, with 9 bases between. The CDR3 totals 13 residues. Germline V gene lookup returns CDR1 LGHNA and CDR2 YSLEER. CDR3 DNA sequence: TGCGCCAGCAGCCAAGTAAATAAGGATGGCTACACCTTC. This gives the protein CASSQVNKDGYTF.

The rearrangement joins TRBV6-5 to TRBJ2-2; TRBD2 agrees at 12 bases. V gave up 0 bases and J gave up 5 bases; unmatched junction bases: 4. CDR3 length equals 17 residues. Germline CDR1 and CDR2: MNHEY and SVGAGI. CDR3 sequence: CASSYSQGTSGTGELFF. In DNA form, the CDR3 reads TGTGCCAGCAGTTACTCTCAGGGGACTAGCGGGACCGGGGAGCTGTTTTTT.

The chain couples TRBV5-6 to TRBJ2-7, with 11 bases matching TRBD1. Germline-derived CDR1 and CDR2 are SGHDT and YYEEEE. Trimming removed 7 bases from V and 2 bases from J; junction bases left unmatched: 8. The CDR3 loop spans 15 amino acids. The CDR3 bases are TGTGCCAGCGGGGACAGGGGGAGAGTCGCCTACGAGCAGTACTTC. It codes for CASGDRGRVAYEQYF.

This clonotype has more than one count but fewer than ten. The rearrangement uses TRBV7-9 and TRBJ2-3, with D perhaps matching TRBD2 (5 bases). The CDR3 spans 16 residues. Germline-derived CDR1 and CDR2 are SEHNR and FQNEAQ (reference sequence). V shed 2 bases and J shed 1 base, with 13 bases lying between them. CDR3 protein: CASSLWTLRGTDTQYF. In DNA, the CDR3 is TGTGCCAGCAGCTTATGGACTTTAAGGGGCACAGATACGCAGTATTTT.

This clonotype appeared a single time. The chain recombines TRBV28 with TRBJ2-5; D may be TRBD2 (5 bases). The CDR3 sequence is 12 residues long. Trimming stripped 10 bases from V and 5 bases from J, with 14 bases between. CDR1 and CDR2 from the germline V gene are MDHEN and SYDVKM. CDR3: CATRLQRETQYF. CDR3 nucleotides: TGTGCCACCAGACTACAGAGGGAGACCCAGTACTTC. Filled out from reference TRBV28 and TRBJ2-5, the complete variable domain reads DVKVTQSSRYLVKRTGEKVFLECVQDMDHENMFWYRQDPGLGLRLIYFSYDVKMKEKGDIPEGYSVSREKKERFSLILESASTNQTSMYLCATRLQRETQYFGPGTRLLVL.

This clonotype has a handful of counts. This chain joins TRBV20-1 and TRBJ1-6; no clear D gene. Germline V gene lookup returns CDR1 DFQATT and CDR2 SNEGSKA (reference sequence). V was clipped by 6 bases and J by 10 bases, with 13 bases between them. This CDR3 region has 12 residues. Written as DNA, the CDR3 is TGCAGTGCGGGTCGGGAAGGCTCACCCCTCCACTTT. It encodes CSAGREGSPLHF.